A single sample gave rise to the 27 T cell receptor beta chains below, sequenced in a study of shared clonotypes between healthy human individuals. Sequencing used immunoSEQ multiplex PCR; TCRdb keeps in-frame clones, though not all of them. The sample consists of 1.5 million to 1.9 million clones, 95% to 99% of them appearing once. Sequencing was done on a sample of naive CD4+ T cells sorted from blood. Subset described: CD45RA+ positively selected. The receptors here all came from a man aged 30 to 39 in good health.

The chain is built from TRBV1 and TRBJ2-5; no DNA check was done on the table's D call, TRBD2. TRBV1 is marked as a pseudogene. This CDR3 spans 19 amino acids. CDR3 protein: CTSSQDTNGGRHGWETQYF. CDR3 nucleotides: TGCACCAGCAGCCAAGATACAAATGGCGGGAGGCACGGGTGGGAGACCCAGTACTTC.

The rearrangement links TRBV28 to TRBJ1-4; 8 bases map to TRBD1. The germline gives CDR1 MDHEN, CDR2 SYDVKM. Trimming took 6 bases from V and 0 from J; bases not matched to a gene: 12. CDR3 length equals 18 residues. CDR3 protein: CASSKRDRWGTTNEKLFF. The CDR3 DNA is TGTGCCAGCAGCAAGAGGGACAGGTGGGGAACAACTAATGAAAAACTGTTTTTT.

V usage is TRBV5-1 and J usage is TRBJ2-3, with D unresolved. The germline V gene has CDR1 SGHRS and CDR2 YFSETQ. The length of the CDR3 is 14 residues. V was pared by 0 bases and J by 4 bases, with 9 bases between. The CDR3 DNA reads TGCGCCAGCAGCTTGGCTACGGGCTCAGATACGCAGTATTTT. It translates to CASSLATGSDTQYF.

The chain links TRBV29-1 to TRBJ2-5; the D gene could be TRBD1 or TRBD2 (5 bases each). Trimming removed 0 bases from V and 5 bases from J, with 7 bases in between. This CDR3 is built from 12 residues. The germline V gene encodes CDR1 SQVTM and CDR2 ANQGSEA. The DNA for the CDR3 is TGCAGCGTTGAAGAGGGACGTGAGACCCAGTACTTC. This codes for CSVEEGRETQYF.

The chain's CDR3 is CASSIRRETQYF. In nucleotides, the CDR3 is TGTGCCAGTAGTATACGGCGGGAGACCCAGTACTTC. The chain couples TRBV19 to TRBJ2-5; no firm D call. Trimming shortened V by 2 bases and J by 5 bases, and 6 bases separated the two germline ends. This CDR3 region has 12 residues. Germline values: CDR1 LNHDA, CDR2 SQIVND (reference sequence). Filled out from reference TRBV19 and TRBJ2-5, the complete variable domain reads DGGITQSPKYLFRKEGQNVTLSCEQNLNHDAMYWYRQDPGQGLRLIYYSQIVNDFQKGDIAEGYSVSREKKESFPLTVTSAQKNPTAFYLCASSIRRETQYFGPGTRLLVL.

This chain joins TRBV15 and TRBJ2-7; D ambiguous. CDR3 length: 15 amino acids. The ends were cut back, 4 bases at V and 4 bases at J, with 17 bases in the middle. Germline V gene lookup returns CDR1 LNHNV and CDR2 YYDKDF (reference sequence). CDR3 coding DNA: TGTGCCACCAGCATGGAGCTTACTACGAAGTACGAGCAGTACTTC. This encodes CATSMELTTKYEQYF.

The chain is built from TRBV10-2 and TRBJ2-7; TRBD2 might be the D (6 bases). Germline CDR1 and CDR2: WSHSY and SAAADI. This CDR3 region has 13 residues. V was trimmed by 3 bases and J by 9 bases, leaving 15 bases between them. The CDR3 here is CASSDTSRQGQYF. The CDR3 coding sequence is TGCGCCAGCAGTGACACTAGCCGCCAAGGGCAGTACTTC.

This clone appeared once. This chain's CDR3 is CASSLLPRVKETQYF. The DNA of the CDR3 is TGTGCCAGCAGCTTGCTACCCCGGGTAAAAGAGACCCAGTACTTC. V gene TRBV5-5 combines with J gene TRBJ2-5; D is ambiguous. The germline gives CDR1 SGHKS, CDR2 YYEKEE (reference sequence). The CDR3 has 15 amino acids. Trimming took 1 base from V and 3 from J, leaving 13 bases between them. The complete variable domain, with remaining parts taken from reference TRBV5-5 and TRBJ2-5, reads DAGVTQSPTHLIKTRGQQVTLRCSPISGHKSVSWYQQVLGQGPQFIFQYYEKEERGRGNFPDRFSARQFPNYSSELNVNALLLGDSALYLCASSLLPRVKETQYFGPGTRLLVL.

V usage is TRBV11-2 and J usage is TRBJ2-2, with a tentative D call TRBD1 (6 bases). Germline V lookup: CDR1 SGHAT, CDR2 FQNNGV. The CDR3 is 15 amino acids. V lost 5 bases, J lost 1 base, and 11 bases lay in between. The CDR3 sequence is CASSPGTRNTGELFF. The CDR3 DNA sequence: TGTGCCAGCAGCCCCGGGACAAGGAACACCGGGGAGCTGTTTTTT.

This clone was detected once. The CDR3 sequence is CASSLSRGVGEQYF. DNA of the CDR3: TGCGCCAGCAGCTTGTCACGGGGAGTCGGCGAGCAGTACTTC. J is TRBJ2-7 and V is TRBV5-1, with TRBD2 as a possible D gene (5 bases). V lost 1 base, J lost 6 bases, and 14 bases lay in between. CDR1 is SGHRS, CDR2 YFSETQ, per germline. The CDR3 totals 14 residues.

This clone was counted only a few times. The chain employs TRBV9 and TRBJ1-1; D unresolved. There are 14 residues in the CDR3. Trimming removed 0 bases from V and 1 base from J, with 7 bases in between. The germline V gene encodes CDR1 SGDLS and CDR2 YYNGEE. CDR3 loop: CASSVGQKNTEAFF. The CDR3 DNA sequence: TGTGCCAGCAGCGTAGGGCAGAAGAACACTGAAGCTTTCTTT.

The genes are TRBV18 and TRBJ1-5; TRBD1 might be the D (5 bases). The germline V gene has CDR1 KGHSH and CDR2 LQKENI. The CDR3 is made up of 16 amino acids. V gave up 1 base and J gave up 0 bases, with 10 bases separating them. Here the CDR3 DNA reads TGTGCCAGCTCACCACGAGGCAGGGATAGCAATCAGCCCCAGCATTTT. Its protein product is CASSPRGRDSNQPQHF.

The chain is built from TRBV28 and TRBJ1-3, with TRBD1 identical over 8 bases. The CDR3 runs 15 residues. Germline trimming cut 5 bases from V and 0 bases from J; bases unmatched to any gene: 3. CDR1 is MDHEN, CDR2 SYDVKM, per germline. CDR3 nucleotide sequence: TGTGCCAGCAGTAGGACAGGGAACTCTGGAAACACCATATATTTT. This sequence encodes CASSRTGNSGNTIYF.

This sequence joins TRBV5-4 and TRBJ2-3; 10 bases match TRBD2. The CDR3 runs to 14 residues. V was clipped by 9 bases and J by 4 bases; unmatched bases: 8. Germline V gene sequence: CDR1 SGHNT, CDR2 YYREEE (reference sequence). The CDR3 DNA sequence: TGTGCCACAAGAGCGGGAGGGTTCTCAGATACGCAGTATTTT. Its protein product is CATRAGGFSDTQYF.

The V gene is TRBV7-8, the J gene TRBJ1-4, with unresolved D. The V gene lost 3 bases and the J gene lost 4 bases, with 15 bases spanning the gap. CDR3 size: 16 residues. The germline CDR1 and CDR2 sequences are SGHVS and FQNEAQ. CDR3 DNA sequence: TGTGCCAGCAGCTTGTCTAGACGGAACTATAATGAAAAACTGTTTTTT. Its translation is CASSLSRRNYNEKLFF. The full variable domain, with the rest looked up from reference TRBV7-8 and TRBJ1-4, is GAGVSQSPRYKVAKRGQDVALRCDPISGHVSLFWYQQALGQGPEFLTYFQNEAQLDKSGLPSDRFFAERPEGSVSTLKIQRTQQEDSAVYLCASSLSRRNYNEKLFFGSGTQLSVL.

The chain links TRBV28 to TRBJ2-7; D is possibly TRBD1 (5 bases). The V and J ends lost 3 bases and 4 bases respectively, with 16 bases between them. The CDR3 length is 15 residues. Germline V CDR1 and CDR2: MDHEN, SYDVKM. CDR3 sequence (DNA): TGTGCCAGCAGTTTGACCGGCCAGGGCCGATACGAGCAGTACTTC. Its protein product is CASSLTGQGRYEQYF.

CDR3 coding DNA: TGTGCCAGTTTGACTAGCGGGAGAGTAGTCGATGAGCAGTTCTTC. Amino acids: CASLTSGRVVDEQFF. This sequence joins TRBV11-2 and TRBJ2-1; 12 nucleotides agree with TRBD2. CDR1 is SGHAT, CDR2 FQNNGV, per germline. J was trimmed by 8 bases and V by 9 bases; bases with no gene match: 11. The length of the CDR3 is 15 residues.

This clone has just one count. The rearrangement joins TRBV7-9 to TRBJ1-1, with D perhaps TRBD1 (5 bases). CDR3 length: 15 amino acids. Germline lookup yields CDR1 SEHNR and CDR2 FQNEAQ (reference sequence). The V end was cut by 6 bases, the J end by 0 bases, with 14 bases between. CDR3 nucleotide sequence: TGTGCCAGCAGACGCTCCGGACAAATGAACACTGAAGCTTTCTTT. Translating it yields CASRRSGQMNTEAFF.

The rearrangement uses TRBV30 and TRBJ1-1; the D is unclear. V was pared by 4 bases and J by 5 bases, with 14 bases between. The CDR3 has 13 residues. Per germline, CDR1 GTSNPN and CDR2 SVGIG (reference sequence). DNA of the CDR3: TGTGCCTGGACCCCGGCTAGGGTTACTGAAGCTTTCTTT. As protein: CAWTPARVTEAFF.

The chain links TRBV5-6 to TRBJ1-2, with D possibly being TRBD1 (6 bases). Germline V CDR1 and CDR2: SGHDT, YYEEEE. Trimming cost V 4 bases and J 7 bases, with 14 bases left between them. This CDR3 is 13 amino acids long. As DNA, the CDR3 is TGTGCCAGCAGCCGGGACACTCAAGGTGGCTACACCTTC. It encodes CASSRDTQGGYTF.

The J gene is TRBJ1-1, the V gene TRBV7-3; the match to TRBD1 covers 8 bases. CDR3 size: 14 residues. Germline loops: CDR1 SGHTA, CDR2 FQGTGA. V was pared by 2 bases and J by 5 bases, with 4 bases of the junction left unmatched. CDR3 bases: TGTGCCAGCAGCTTACAGGGGGCGCGAACTGAAGCTTTCTTT. This gives the protein CASSLQGARTEAFF.

J is TRBJ2-7 and V is TRBV10-3; 12 bases are shared with TRBD1. CDR3 length: 15 residues. With 2 bases clipped from V and 2 bases from J, the junction kept 1 base outside the gene matches. Per germline, CDR1 ENHRY and CDR2 SYGVKD. CDR3 sequence reads: CAISEGDRGPYEQYF. DNA for the CDR3: TGTGCCATCAGTGAGGGGGACAGGGGGCCCTACGAGCAGTACTTC.

This chain connects TRBV18 to TRBJ2-1; 11 bases line up with TRBD2. The CDR3 covers 15 residues. Losses at the gene ends were 0 bases for V and 9 bases for J; bases not matched to a gene: 4. Per the germline V gene, CDR1 is KGHSH and CDR2 is LQKENI. CDR3 in DNA: TGTGCCAGCTCACCACCGCTAGCGGGAGGATTTGAGCAGTTCTTC. Protein product: CASSPPLAGGFEQFF.

To note about this clone: At one end, the junction sequence differs from germline, possibly due to a read error. The V gene is TRBV18, the J gene TRBJ2-1, with a tentative D call TRBD2 (6 bases). This CDR3 spans 17 amino acids. CDR1 is KGHSH and CDR2 is LQKENI in the germline V gene. CDR3 bases: TGTGCCAGCTCACAGCTAGTCACTAGCAGCTCCCACAATGAGCAGTTCTTC. Translation gives CASSQLVTSSSHNEQFF.

This sequence joins TRBV5-1 and TRBJ2-1, with 7 nucleotides matching TRBD1. The CDR3 loop spans 15 amino acids. Germline V gene data show CDR1 as SGHRS and CDR2 as YFSETQ. Trimming removed 4 bases from V and 1 base from J; junction bases left unmatched: 5. The CDR3 DNA is TGCGCCAGCAGCCGGGACAGTAATTCCTACAATGAGCAGTTCTTC. It encodes CASSRDSNSYNEQFF.

The DNA of the CDR3 is TGTGCCAGCAGCGTCGCCGGGACTAGCGTCACCGGGGAGCTGTTTTTT. The encoded protein is CASSVAGTSVTGELFF. The chain links TRBV7-3 to TRBJ2-2; 10 bases align to TRBD2. Germline V lookup: CDR1 SGHTA, CDR2 FQGTGA. Losses at the gene ends were 5 bases for V and 4 bases for J; bases not matched to a gene: 7. The length of the CDR3 is 16 residues.

The V and J genes are TRBV5-4 and TRBJ2-3, with D possibly called TRBD1 or TRBD2 (5 bases each). Germline V gives CDR1 SGHNT, CDR2 YYREEE (reference sequence). There are 15 residues in the CDR3. V lost 0 bases to trimming and J lost 4 bases, with 12 bases between them. The CDR3 protein is CASSLGGTTPDTQYF. In DNA form, the CDR3 reads TGTGCCAGCAGCTTGGGAGGGACCACCCCAGATACGCAGTATTTT.